The 5 T cell receptor beta chains given below trace back to one sample, sequenced in a study of PD-L1 blockade in urothelial cancer. The data were produced by immunoSEQ multiplex PCR, yet TCRdb's version contains in-frame clones alone and is incomplete. The data show about 71,000 clones, roughly nine tenths seen once. The starting material was PBMCs, obtained around atezolizumab (anti-PD-L1) treatment. All receptors come from a man between 60 and 75 years old with urothelial cancer.

This chain uses TRBV25-1 with TRBJ1-4; tentatively, D is TRBD1 (6 bases). The CDR3 runs 14 residues. V lost 6 bases, J lost 5 bases, and 13 bases lay in between. Germline lookup yields CDR1 MGHDK and CDR2 SYGVNS. CDR3 nucleotides: TGTGCCAGCAGCGACGGCAGGGGCAATGAAAAACTGTTTTTT. This gives the protein CASSDGRGNEKLFF.

The J gene is TRBJ2-5, the V gene TRBV10-2, with 7 bases fitting TRBD2. CDR1 is WSHSY, CDR2 SAAADI, per germline. J lost 1 base, V lost 6 bases, and 8 bases had no gene match. CDR3 length equals 15 residues. The DNA of the CDR3 is TGCGCCAGCAGACCGAGCGGGACCCTCCAAGAGACCCAGTACTTC. Residues: CASRPSGTLQETQYF.

The chain couples TRBV25-1 to TRBJ1-4, with D possibly matching TRBD1 (6 bases). V was cut by 3 bases and J by 3 bases, with 11 bases left in between. The CDR3 spans 15 residues. CDR1 and CDR2 (germline): MGHDK, SYGVNS. The CDR3 spells CASSDGRGANEKLFF. The CDR3 coding sequence is TGTGCCAGCAGTGATGGGAGGGGGGCTAATGAAAAACTGTTTTTT.

This chain uses TRBV11-2 with TRBJ2-1, with 7 bases aligning to TRBD2. Germline V gene sequence: CDR1 SGHAT, CDR2 FQNNGV. V lost 2 bases, J lost 0 bases, and 1 base stayed unmatched. The CDR3 sequence is 15 residues long. CDR3 sequence reads: CASSLSGASYNEQFF. The CDR3, as DNA: TGTGCCAGCAGCTTAAGCGGGGCCTCCTACAATGAGCAGTTCTTC.

The chain is built from TRBV27 and TRBJ2-3; D is uncertain. The germline CDR1 and CDR2 sequences are MNHEY and SMNVEV (reference sequence). The V and J ends lost 3 bases and 1 base respectively, with 11 bases between them. The CDR3 has 15 amino acids. The CDR3 loop reads CASSFRWPGTDTQYF. The CDR3 DNA sequence: TGTGCCAGCAGTTTCCGCTGGCCAGGCACAGATACGCAGTATTTT.